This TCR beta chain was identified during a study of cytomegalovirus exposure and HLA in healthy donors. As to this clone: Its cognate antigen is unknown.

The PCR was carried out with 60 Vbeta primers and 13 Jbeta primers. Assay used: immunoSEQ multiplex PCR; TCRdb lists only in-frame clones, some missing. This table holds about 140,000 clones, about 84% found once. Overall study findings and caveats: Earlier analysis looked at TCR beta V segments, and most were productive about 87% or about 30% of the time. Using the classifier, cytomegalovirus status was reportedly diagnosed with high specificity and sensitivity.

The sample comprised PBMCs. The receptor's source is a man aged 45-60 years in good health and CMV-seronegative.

The CDR3 DNA follows: TGTGCCAGCACGGGACAGGATGGCTACACCTTC. This sequence encodes CASTGQDGYTF. The chain is built from TRBV6-5 and TRBJ1-2, with 8 bases matching TRBD1. J lost 6 bases, V lost 7 bases, and 1 base had no gene match. Germline CDR1 and CDR2: MNHEY and SVGAGI. The CDR3 covers 11 residues.